This TCR beta chain stems from a study of T cell responses to AZD1222 COVID-19 vaccine. Sequencing used immunoSEQ multiplex PCR; TCRdb keeps in-frame clones, though not all of them. The profile covers roughly 180,000 clones, with around 90% appearing a single time and approximately 1.9% taken by the ten largest. This CDR3 contains 13 residues. CDR1 and CDR2 (germline): MNHEY, SMNVEV (reference sequence). The V gene lost 8 bases and the J gene lost 2 bases, with 13 bases spanning the gap. Regarding the study as a whole: Without day 14 samples, only post-peak T cell repertoires were studied.

This clone was detected ten times or more. Its cognate antigen is unknown. The specimen was peripheral blood, collected 28 days after the second AZD1222 dose. The TCR sequence derives from an adult who received the AZD1222 COVID-19 vaccine. This chain connects TRBV27 to TRBJ2-7; D assignment may be TRBD1 or TRBD2 (5 bases each). Here the CDR3 reads CASGTDFPYEQYF. CDR3 nucleotides: TGTGCCAGCGGGACCGACTTTCCCTACGAGCAGTACTTC.